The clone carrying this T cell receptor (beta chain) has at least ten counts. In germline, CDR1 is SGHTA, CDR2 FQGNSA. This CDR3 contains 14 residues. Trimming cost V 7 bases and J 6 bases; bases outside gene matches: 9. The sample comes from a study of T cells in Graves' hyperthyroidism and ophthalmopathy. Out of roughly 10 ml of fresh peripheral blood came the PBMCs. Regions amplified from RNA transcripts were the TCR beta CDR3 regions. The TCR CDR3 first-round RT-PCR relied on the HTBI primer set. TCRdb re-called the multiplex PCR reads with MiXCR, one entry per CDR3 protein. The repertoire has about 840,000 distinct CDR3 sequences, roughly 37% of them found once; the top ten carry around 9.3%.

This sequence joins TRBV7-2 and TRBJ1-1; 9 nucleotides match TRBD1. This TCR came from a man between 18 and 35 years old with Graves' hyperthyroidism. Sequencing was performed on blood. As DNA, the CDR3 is TGTGCCAGCACCCGGGACAGGGCCGGCGCTGAAGCTTTCTTT. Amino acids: CASTRDRAGAEAFF.